This TCR beta chain came from a study of T cell changes during pregnancy in multiple sclerosis. This table comes from immunoSEQ multiplex PCR, and its TCRdb copy is limited to in-frame clones, with some not included. The sample lists around 71,000 clones, 92% occurring once. Germline assignment: CDR1 LNHDA and CDR2 SQIVND (reference sequence). V trimming: 5 bases; J trimming: 4 bases; junction bases outside the gene matches: 6. The CDR3 spans 14 residues. The gene calls are TRBV19 and TRBJ2-7; 9 positions match TRBD2. The sample here was peripheral blood, taken after pregnancy. The sequence was collected from a female donor with multiple sclerosis, enrolled in a pregnancy study. CDR3 DNA: TGTGCCAGTAGTTCGGGACTAGCACCTTACGAGCAGTACTTC. The encoded protein is CASSSGLAPYEQYF.